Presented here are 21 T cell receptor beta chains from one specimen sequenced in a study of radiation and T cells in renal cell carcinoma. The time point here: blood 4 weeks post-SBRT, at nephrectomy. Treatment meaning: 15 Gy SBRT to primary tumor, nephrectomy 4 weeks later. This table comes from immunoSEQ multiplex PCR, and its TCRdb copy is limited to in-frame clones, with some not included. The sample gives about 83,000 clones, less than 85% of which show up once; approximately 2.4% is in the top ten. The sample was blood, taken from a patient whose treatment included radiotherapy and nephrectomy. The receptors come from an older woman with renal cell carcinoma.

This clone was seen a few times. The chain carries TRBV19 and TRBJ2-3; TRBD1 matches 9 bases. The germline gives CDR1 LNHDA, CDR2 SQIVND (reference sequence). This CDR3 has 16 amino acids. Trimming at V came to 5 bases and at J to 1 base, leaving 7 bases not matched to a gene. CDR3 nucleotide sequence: TGTGCCAGTAGTGCCGGGACAGGGATTGGCACAGATACGCAGTATTTT. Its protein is CASSAGTGIGTDTQYF.

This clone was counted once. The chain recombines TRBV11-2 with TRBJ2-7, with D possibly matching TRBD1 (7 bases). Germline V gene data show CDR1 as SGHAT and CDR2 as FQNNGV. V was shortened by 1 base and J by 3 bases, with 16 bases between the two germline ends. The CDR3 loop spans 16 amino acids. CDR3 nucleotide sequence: TGTGCCAGCAGCTTAGGAGGGCCAGGGGGGTTCTACGAGCAGTACTTC. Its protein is CASSLGGPGGFYEQYF.

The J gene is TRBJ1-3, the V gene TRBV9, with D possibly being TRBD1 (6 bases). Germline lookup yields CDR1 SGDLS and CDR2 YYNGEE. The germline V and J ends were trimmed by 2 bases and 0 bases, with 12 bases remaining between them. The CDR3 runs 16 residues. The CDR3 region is CASSVGQSSSGNTIYF. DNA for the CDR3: TGTGCCAGCAGCGTGGGACAATCGAGCTCTGGAAACACCATATATTTT.

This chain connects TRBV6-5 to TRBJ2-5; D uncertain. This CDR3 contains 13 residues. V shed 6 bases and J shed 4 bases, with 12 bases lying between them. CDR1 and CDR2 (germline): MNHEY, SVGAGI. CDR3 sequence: CASSLGRVETQYF. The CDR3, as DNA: TGTGCCAGCAGCCTCGGACGAGTAGAGACCCAGTACTTC.

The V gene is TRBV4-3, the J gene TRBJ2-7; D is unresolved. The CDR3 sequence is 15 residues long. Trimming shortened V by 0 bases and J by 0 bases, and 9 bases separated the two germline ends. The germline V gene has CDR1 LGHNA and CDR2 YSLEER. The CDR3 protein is CASSQEGACSYEQYF. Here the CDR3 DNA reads TGCGCCAGCAGCCAAGAGGGCGCCTGCTCCTACGAGCAGTACTTC.

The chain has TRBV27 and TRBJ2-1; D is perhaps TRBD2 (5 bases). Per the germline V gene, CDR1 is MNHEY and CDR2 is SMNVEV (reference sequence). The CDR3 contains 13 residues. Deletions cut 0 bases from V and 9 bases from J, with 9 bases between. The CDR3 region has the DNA TGTGCCAGCAGTTTATCGGCGGGCACTGAGCAGTTCTTC. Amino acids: CASSLSAGTEQFF.

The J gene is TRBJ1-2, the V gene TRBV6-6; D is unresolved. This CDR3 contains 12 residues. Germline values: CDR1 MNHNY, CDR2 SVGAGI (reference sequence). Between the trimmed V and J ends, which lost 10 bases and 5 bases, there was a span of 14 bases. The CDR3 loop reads CATSTGGYGYTF. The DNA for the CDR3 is TGTGCCACTTCGACGGGAGGGTATGGCTACACCTTC.

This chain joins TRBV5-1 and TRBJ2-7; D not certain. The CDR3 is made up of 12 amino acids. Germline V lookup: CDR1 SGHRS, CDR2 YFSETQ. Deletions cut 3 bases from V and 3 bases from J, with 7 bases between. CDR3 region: CASSSDYYEQYF. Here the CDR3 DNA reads TGCGCCAGCAGCTCGGATTACTACGAGCAGTACTTC.

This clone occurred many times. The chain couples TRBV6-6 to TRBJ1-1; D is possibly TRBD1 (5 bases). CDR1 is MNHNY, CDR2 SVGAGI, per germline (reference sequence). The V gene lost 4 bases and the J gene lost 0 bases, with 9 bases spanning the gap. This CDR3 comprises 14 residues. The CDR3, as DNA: TGTGCCAGCAGTTTTGAGGGGATGAACACTGAAGCTTTCTTT. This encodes CASSFEGMNTEAFF.

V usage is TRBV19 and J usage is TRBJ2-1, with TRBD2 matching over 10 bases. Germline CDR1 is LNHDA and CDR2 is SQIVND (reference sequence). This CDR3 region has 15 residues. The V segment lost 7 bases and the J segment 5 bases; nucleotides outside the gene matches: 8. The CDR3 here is CASIDLAGVDNEQFF. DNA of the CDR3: TGTGCCAGTATAGATCTAGCGGGGGTTGACAATGAGCAGTTCTTC.

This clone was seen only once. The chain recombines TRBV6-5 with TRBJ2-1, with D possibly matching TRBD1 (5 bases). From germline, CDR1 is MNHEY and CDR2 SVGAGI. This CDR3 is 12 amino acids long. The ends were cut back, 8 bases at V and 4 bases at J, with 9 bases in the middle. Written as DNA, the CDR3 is TGTGCCAGCGGACAAAGATACAATGAGCAGTTCTTC. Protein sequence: CASGQRYNEQFF.

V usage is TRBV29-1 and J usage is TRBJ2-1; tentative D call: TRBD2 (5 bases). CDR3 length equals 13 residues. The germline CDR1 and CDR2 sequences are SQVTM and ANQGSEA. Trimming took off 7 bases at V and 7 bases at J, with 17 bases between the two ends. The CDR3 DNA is TGCAGCGCCGGTCGGGCCCCGGGGAATGAGCAGTTCTTC. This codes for CSAGRAPGNEQFF.

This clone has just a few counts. CDR3 amino acids: CSAVRGTEAFF. The CDR3 DNA reads as TGCAGTGCTGTAAGGGGTACTGAAGCTTTCTTT. V is TRBV20-1 and J is TRBJ1-1; D is perhaps TRBD1 (5 bases). In germline, CDR1 is DFQATT, CDR2 SNEGSKA (reference sequence). Deletions cut 5 bases from V and 5 bases from J, with 9 bases between. The CDR3 extends over 11 amino acids.

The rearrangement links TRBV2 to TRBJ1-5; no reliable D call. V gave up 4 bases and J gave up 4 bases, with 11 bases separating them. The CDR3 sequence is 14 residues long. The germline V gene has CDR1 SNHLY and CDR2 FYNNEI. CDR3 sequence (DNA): TGTGCCAGCAGTGTATGGGCGGGGAATCAGCCCCAGCATTTT. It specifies CASSVWAGNQPQHF.

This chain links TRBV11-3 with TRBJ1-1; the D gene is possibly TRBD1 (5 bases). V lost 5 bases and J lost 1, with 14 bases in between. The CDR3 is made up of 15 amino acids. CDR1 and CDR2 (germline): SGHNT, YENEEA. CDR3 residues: CASSRVQGGNTEAFF. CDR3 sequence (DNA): TGTGCCAGCAGCCGTGTTCAGGGCGGGAACACTGAAGCTTTCTTT.

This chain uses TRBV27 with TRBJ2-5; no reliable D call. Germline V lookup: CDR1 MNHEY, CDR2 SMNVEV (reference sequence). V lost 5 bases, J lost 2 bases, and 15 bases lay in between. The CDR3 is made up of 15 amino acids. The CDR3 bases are TGTGCCAGCAGTCCCTCTTGGGCAGCTCAAGAGACCCAGTACTTC. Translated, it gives CASSPSWAAQETQYF.

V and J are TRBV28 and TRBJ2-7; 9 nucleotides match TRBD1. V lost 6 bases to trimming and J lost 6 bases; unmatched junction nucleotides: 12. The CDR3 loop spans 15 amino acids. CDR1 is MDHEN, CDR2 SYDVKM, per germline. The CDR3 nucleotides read TGTGCCAGCAGCATACCGGGACAGGGTACTTCCGAGCAGTACTTC. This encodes CASSIPGQGTSEQYF.

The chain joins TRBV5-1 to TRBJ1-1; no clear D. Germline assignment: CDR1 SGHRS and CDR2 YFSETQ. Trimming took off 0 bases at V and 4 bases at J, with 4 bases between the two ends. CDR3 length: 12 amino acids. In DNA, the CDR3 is TGCGCCAGCAGCTTGGGCAGCACTGAAGCTTTCTTT. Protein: CASSLGSTEAFF.

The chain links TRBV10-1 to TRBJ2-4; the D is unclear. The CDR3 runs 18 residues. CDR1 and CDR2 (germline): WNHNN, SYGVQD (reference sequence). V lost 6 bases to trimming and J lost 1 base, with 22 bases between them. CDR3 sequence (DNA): TGCGCCAGCAGAAACCCGAAAGACCCGGATAAGGCCAAAAACATTCAGTACTTC. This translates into CASRNPKDPDKAKNIQYF.

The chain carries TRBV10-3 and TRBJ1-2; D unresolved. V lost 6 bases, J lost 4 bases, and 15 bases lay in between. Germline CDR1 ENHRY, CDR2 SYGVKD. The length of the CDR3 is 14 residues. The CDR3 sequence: CAISPLMESYGYTF. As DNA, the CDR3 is TGTGCCATCAGCCCCTTGATGGAGTCCTATGGCTACACCTTC.

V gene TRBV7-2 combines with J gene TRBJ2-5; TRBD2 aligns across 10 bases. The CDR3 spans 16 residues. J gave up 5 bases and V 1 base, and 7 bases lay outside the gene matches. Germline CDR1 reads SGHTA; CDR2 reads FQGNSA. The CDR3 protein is CASSLGFSGRAETQYF. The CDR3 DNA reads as TGTGCCAGCAGCTTAGGGTTCAGCGGGAGGGCGGAGACCCAGTACTTC.